The source of this T cell receptor (beta chain) is a study of blood T cell repertoires in COVID-19. Overall study: Some COVID-19 samples were acute and others convalescent; all came from the United States, Italy and Spain.

The authors' processing: Amplification with reference gene primers provided the estimates of nucleated cell counts. Here immunoSEQ multiplex PCR was the method, and the copy in TCRdb shows in-frame clones only, minus some. V and J calls and clone size are as listed in that table; D and trimming were resolved from the DNA. This sample yields 130,000 or so clones, of which approximately 84% are seen a single time; around 3.2% belongs to the top ten. CDR3 length: 14 amino acids. CDR1 is MDHEN and CDR2 is SYDVKM in the germline V gene. Recruits, aged roughly 18 to 95 years, lived in approximately 26 US areas. Each participant's cohort was designated according to participant-reported clinical history.

This sequence joins TRBV28 and TRBJ1-6, with 7 bases lining up with TRBD1. The sequence derives from a woman aged 45-65 years with acute COVID-19. What was sequenced was PBMCs or T cells enriched from blood (not recorded which). CDR3 DNA sequence: TGTGCATCTAACCCGGGACAGACCAATTCACCCCTCCACTTT. Amino acids: CASNPGQTNSPLHF. Full variable domain (remainder filled in from reference TRBV28 and TRBJ1-6): DVKVTQSSRYLVKRTGEKVFLECVQDMDHENMFWYRQDPGLGLRLIYFSYDVKMKEKGDIPEGYSVSREKKERFSLILESASTNQTSMYLCASNPGQTNSPLHFGNGTRLTVT.